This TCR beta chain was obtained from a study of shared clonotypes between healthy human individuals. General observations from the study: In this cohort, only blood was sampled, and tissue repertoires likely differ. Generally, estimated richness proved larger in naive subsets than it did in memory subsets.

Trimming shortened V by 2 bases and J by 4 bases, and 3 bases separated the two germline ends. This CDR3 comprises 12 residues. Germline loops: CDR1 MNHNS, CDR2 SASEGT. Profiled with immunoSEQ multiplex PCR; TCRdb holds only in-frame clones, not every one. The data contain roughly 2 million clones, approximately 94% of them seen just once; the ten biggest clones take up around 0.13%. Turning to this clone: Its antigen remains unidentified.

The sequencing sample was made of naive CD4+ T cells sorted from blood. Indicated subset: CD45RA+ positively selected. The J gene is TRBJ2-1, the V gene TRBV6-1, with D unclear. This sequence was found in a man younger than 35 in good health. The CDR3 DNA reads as TGTGCCAGCAGTGAAATGTACAATGAGCAGTTCTTC. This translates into CASSEMYNEQFF.